Shown below are 11 T cell receptor beta chains from a single sample sequenced in a study of blood T cell repertoires in COVID-19. Sequenced by immunoSEQ multiplex PCR; TCRdb stores in-frame clones only, minus some. The sample lists around 45,000 clones, around nine tenths seen once, with approximately 12% in the top ten. Input material: peripheral blood. The receptors stem from a man older than 75 with acute or convalescent COVID-19.

The chain carries TRBV6-1 and TRBJ2-1, with TRBD1 identical over 7 bases. The V segment lost 3 bases and the J segment 9 bases; nucleotides outside the gene matches: 8. Germline V lookup: CDR1 MNHNS, CDR2 SASEGT. The CDR3 runs to 14 residues. CDR3: CASSDRTGVGEQFF. CDR3 coding DNA: TGTGCCAGCAGTGACCGTACAGGGGTGGGTGAGCAGTTCTTC.

The chain links TRBV3-1 (or the pseudogene TRBV3-2) to TRBJ2-3, with TRBD2 matching 8 bases. Germline CDR1 reads LGHDT; CDR2 reads YNNKEL (reference sequence). The V and J ends lost 0 bases and 7 bases, in that order; junction bases with no gene match: 6. The CDR3 totals 15 residues. The CDR3 DNA reads TGTGCCAGCAGCCAAGATCTTACTAGCGGCAATACGCAGTATTTT. Its translation is CASSQDLTSGNTQYF.

The genes are TRBV5-4 and TRBJ2-2, with 10 bases matching TRBD2. The trim removed 4 bases at V and 6 bases at J, leaving 12 bases unmatched. In germline, CDR1 is SGHNT, CDR2 YYREEE (reference sequence). This CDR3 contains 17 residues. The CDR3 DNA is TGTGCCAGCAGCCCCACTGGGAGCGGGGGGGTGGCCGGGGAGCTGTTTTTT. The encoded protein is CASSPTGSGGVAGELFF.

Only one count was recorded for this clone. The chain couples TRBV9 to TRBJ2-1; 7 bases line up with TRBD2. J gave up 9 bases and V 1 base, and 7 bases lay outside the gene matches. The CDR3 has 14 amino acids. CDR1 is SGDLS and CDR2 is YYNGEE in the germline V gene. Here the CDR3 reads CASSVYQTSSEQFF. As DNA, the CDR3 is TGTGCCAGCAGCGTATACCAGACTAGCTCTGAGCAGTTCTTC.

The chain recombines TRBV3-1 (or the pseudogene TRBV3-2) with TRBJ2-7; 8 bases match TRBD2. V trimming: 2 bases; J trimming: 0 bases; junction bases outside the gene matches: 12. This CDR3 is built from 18 residues. Germline lookup yields CDR1 LGHDT and CDR2 YNNKEL (reference sequence). CDR3 in DNA: TGTGCCAGCAGCCAAAGCCCCCTCGGTAGCGGGATCTCCTACGAGCAGTACTTC. The encoded protein is CASSQSPLGSGISYEQYF.

The chain employs TRBV14 and TRBJ1-1; D is undetermined. Germline CDR1 reads SGHDN; CDR2 reads FVKESK. The CDR3 contains 13 residues. V was trimmed by 4 bases and J by 1 base, leaving 7 bases between them. The chain's CDR3 is CASSLAENTEAFF. Written as DNA, the CDR3 is TGTGCCAGCAGCCTCGCAGAGAACACTGAAGCTTTCTTT.

This chain joins TRBV18 and TRBJ2-3; D possibly corresponds to TRBD1 (5 bases). V was shortened by 0 bases and J by 9 bases, with 10 bases between the two germline ends. This CDR3 has 13 residues. CDR1 is KGHSH and CDR2 is LQKENI in the germline V gene. The CDR3 here is CASSPPGRTTQYF. CDR3 sequence (DNA): TGTGCCAGCTCACCACCGGGGCGGACCACGCAGTATTTT.

This chain connects TRBV18 to TRBJ2-7; D not resolved. Germline CDR1 KGHSH, CDR2 LQKENI. The V end lost 5 bases, the J end lost 4 bases, and 6 bases lay between the germline ends. The CDR3 length is 11 residues. The CDR3 DNA sequence: TGTGCCAGCTCAAACATATACGAGCAGTACTTC. Encoded protein: CASSNIYEQYF.

The chain uses TRBV11-2 and TRBJ2-3; 10 nucleotides match TRBD1. The CDR3 spans 16 residues. From germline, CDR1 is SGHAT and CDR2 FQNNGV. With 3 bases clipped from V and 2 bases from J, the junction kept 5 bases outside the gene matches. CDR3 region: CASSFAGQGLTDTQYF. The CDR3 DNA follows: TGTGCCAGCAGCTTTGCGGGACAGGGGCTCACAGATACGCAGTATTTT.

This chain connects TRBV11-2 to TRBJ1-1; D possibly corresponds to TRBD1 (5 bases). V was cut by 7 bases and J by 2 bases, with 11 bases left in between. This CDR3 is 13 amino acids long. Germline loops: CDR1 SGHAT, CDR2 FQNNGV. The CDR3 sequence: CASKLGGNTEAFF. CDR3 DNA sequence: TGTGCCAGCAAGCTGGGGGGAAACACTGAAGCTTTCTTT.

V is TRBV28 and J is TRBJ1-2, with 9 bases lining up with TRBD1. This CDR3 contains 13 residues. CDR1 is MDHEN, CDR2 SYDVKM, per germline. V was pared by 8 bases and J by 3 bases, with 4 bases of the junction left unmatched. CDR3 region: CASETGGYYGYTF. The DNA of the CDR3 is TGTGCCAGCGAAACAGGGGGCTACTATGGCTACACCTTC.